This TCR beta chain comes out of a study of OX40 agonist ivuxolimab in advanced cancers. Trimming took 4 bases from V and 3 from J; bases not matched to a gene: 5. The CDR3 runs to 15 residues. Germline values: CDR1 SGHTA, CDR2 FQGTGA. Clones were read by immunoSEQ multiplex PCR, and TCRdb kept only the in-frame ones, dropping some. The table shows over 45,000 clones, with roughly three quarters occurring only once. The clonotype comes from an adult with an advanced solid tumor such as melanoma, head and neck, liver or kidney cancer. The chain links TRBV7-3 to TRBJ2-2, with 7 nucleotides matching TRBD1. The sample consisted of CD4+ or CD8+ T cells sorted from blood, taken in a trial of the OX40 agonist ivuxolimab. In DNA, the CDR3 is TGTGCCAGCAGCTCCCGGGACAGTCACACCGGGGAGCTGTTTTTT. Translating it yields CASSSRDSHTGELFF.